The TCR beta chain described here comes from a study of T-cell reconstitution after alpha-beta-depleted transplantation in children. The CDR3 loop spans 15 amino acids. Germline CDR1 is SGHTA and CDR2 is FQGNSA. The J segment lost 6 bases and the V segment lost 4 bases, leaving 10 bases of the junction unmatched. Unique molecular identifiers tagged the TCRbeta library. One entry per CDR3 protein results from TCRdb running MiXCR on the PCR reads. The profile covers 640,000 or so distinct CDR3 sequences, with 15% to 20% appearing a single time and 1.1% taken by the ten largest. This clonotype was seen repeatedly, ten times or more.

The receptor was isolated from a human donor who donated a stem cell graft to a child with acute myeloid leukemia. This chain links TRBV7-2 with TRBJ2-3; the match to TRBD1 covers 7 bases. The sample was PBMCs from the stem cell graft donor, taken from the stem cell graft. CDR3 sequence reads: CASSSPITGADTQYF. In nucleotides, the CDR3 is TGTGCCAGCAGCTCACCAATTACAGGGGCGGATACGCAGTATTTT.